A selection of T cell receptor beta chains follows, all from one sample in a study of blood T cell repertoires in COVID-19. The data were produced by immunoSEQ multiplex PCR, yet TCRdb's version contains in-frame clones alone and is incomplete. The sample lists under 60,000 clones; nearly 90% were seen once. The sample taken for sequencing was peripheral blood. All receptors derive from a man in his 60s with acute or convalescent COVID-19. Both conserved end residues are part of each CDR3. The D gene is left open where the match is weak. Only part of the rows carry a size: once, few, many, or a class if the clone is expanded.

CDR3nt | CDR3aa | abundance | d_gene | j_gene | v_gene
TGTGCCAGCGGGAGCCTCTATGGCTACACCTTC | CASGSLYGYTF | . | . | TRBJ1-2 | TRBV6-5
TGTGCCAGCAGCCAAATATTGATAACGGGGAACACTGAAGCTTTCTTT | CASSQILITGNTEAFF | . | . | TRBJ1-1 | TRBV3-1/TRBV3-2
TGTGCCAGCAGCTTGCTTCGGGGTGAAGCTTTCTTT | CASSLLRGEAFF | . | . | TRBJ1-1 | TRBV5-4
TGTGCCAGCAGCCAAGGGACAGGGGGTTCCTATAATTCACCCCTCCACTTT | CASSQGTGGSYNSPLHF | . | TRBD1 | TRBJ1-6 | TRBV5-6
TGTGCCAGCAGCCAAGGGTCGGCGATCGGGGATTCACCCCTCCACTTT | CASSQGSAIGDSPLHF | . | . | TRBJ1-6 | TRBV4-2
TGTGCCATCACGTCCGCCGGGGAGCTGTTTTTT | CAITSAGELFF | few | . | TRBJ2-2 | TRBV10-3
TGTGCCAGCAGCCAAGGGCTTGGCACTGAAGCTTTCTTT | CASSQGLGTEAFF | . | . | TRBJ1-1 | TRBV3-1/TRBV3-2
TGTGCTAGTGGTTTGGGTATACGGGACACTGAAGCTTTCTTT | CASGLGIRDTEAFF | once | . | TRBJ1-1 | TRBV12-5
TGTGCCAGCAGCTTTAGCGGGGGGGCATACAATGAGCAGTTCTTC | CASSFSGGAYNEQFF | . | TRBD2 | TRBJ2-1 | TRBV7-2
TGTGCCAGCAGCTTAGTGGTATCCGGGACAGGGAGACACCGGGAGCTGTTTTTT | CASSLVVSGTGRHRELFF | . | TRBD1 | TRBJ2-2 | TRBV7-6
TGTGCCAGCATCCAACCGGGACTAGCGGGGGGGCCGGGTACGCAGTATTTT | CASIQPGLAGGPGTQYF | . | TRBD2 | TRBJ2-3 | TRBV7-2
TGCGCCAGCAGCTTGGAACAGGGTGGCTACACCTTC | CASSLEQGGYTF | . | . | TRBJ1-2 | TRBV5-1
TGTGCCAGCACTCTCTCCGGGACAGGGGGAGGGGAGCAGTACTTC | CASTLSGTGGGEQYF | . | TRBD1 | TRBJ2-7 | TRBV6-5
TGTGCCAGCAGTGATTTCAGGTTCACCTACGAGCAGTACTTC | CASSDFRFTYEQYF | . | . | TRBJ2-7 | TRBV6-1
TGTGCCAGCAGCCGCGGGACTGGGGATCTAGCCAAAAACATTCAGTACTTC | CASSRGTGDLAKNIQYF | . | . | TRBJ2-4 | TRBV3-1/TRBV3-2
TGTGCCAGCACCTTGCGGTACCGCCTCACTGAAGCTTTCTTT | CASTLRYRLTEAFF | . | . | TRBJ1-1 | TRBV2
TGCAGCGTTGAACCCTCTATTCAGGGCCTCTCCTACGAGCAGTACTTC | CSVEPSIQGLSYEQYF | . | . | TRBJ2-7 | TRBV29-1
TGTGCCAGCAGCCACGAGGGCCTCGCGACCCCGGATACGCAGTATTTT | CASSHEGLATPDTQYF | . | . | TRBJ2-3 | TRBV3-1/TRBV3-2
TGTGCCAGCAGTGGCCGACAGGGGTTTCACAAACGTATGGAGACCCAGTACTTC | CASSGRQGFHKRMETQYF | . | TRBD1 | TRBJ2-5 | TRBV2
TGCAGCGTTGGAGGGAATCAGCCCCAGCATTTT | CSVGGNQPQHF | . | . | TRBJ1-5 | TRBV29-1
TGCGCCAGCAGCTTGACTACTAGCGGGGGGGGCGAGCAGTACTTC | CASSLTTSGGGEQYF | . | TRBD2 | TRBJ2-7 | TRBV5-1
TGTGCCAGCAGCTTCGGACAGGGGGAGGGTGAGCAGTTCTTC | CASSFGQGEGEQFF | . | TRBD1 | TRBJ2-1 | TRBV5-4
TGTGCCAGCAGCCCTCCCACCGGGGAGCTGTTTTTT | CASSPPTGELFF | . | . | TRBJ2-2 | TRBV5-6
TGTGCCAGCAGTGTAGACCAGGGGGAACTTGGAAACACCATATATTTT | CASSVDQGELGNTIYF | . | TRBD1 | TRBJ1-3 | TRBV6-1
TGTGCCAGCAGCGCCGTGGAGTCTAAATATTCACCCCTCCACTTT | CASSAVESKYSPLHF | . | . | TRBJ1-6 | TRBV5-5
TGCGCCAGCTGCTTCGTGGTCGGGGGTGCGGGGGAGCTGTTTTTT | CASCFVVGGAGELFF | . | . | TRBJ2-2 | TRBV5-1
TGTGCCAGCAGCGGAGGGACTAGCGGGGGGGTCCAAGAGACCCAGTACTTC | CASSGGTSGGVQETQYF | . | TRBD2 | TRBJ2-5 | TRBV9
TGTGCCAGCAGTGAAACTAGGACAGGGGTGACGAAGACTGAAGCTTTCTTT | CASSETRTGVTKTEAFF | . | TRBD1 | TRBJ1-1 | TRBV2